The sequence of this T cell receptor (beta chain) was determined in a study of blood T cells in healthy people across ages. Study-wide points: Relative to aged donors, long-lived donors carried more naive CD4+ cells and displayed higher diversity.

This clonotype has a handful of counts. Its antigen is unknown. Together with a sample-barcoded 5' primer, a J-beta primer mix was included in a second PCR lasting about 6 to 11 cycles. The template-switch adaptor, which had 12 random nucleotides, put a tag on each cDNA molecule. Using its own MiXCR run on the 5' RACE reads, TCRdb lists one record per CDR3 protein. Altogether some 690,000 distinct CDR3 sequences are present, about a fifth being singletons, with the ten largest covering roughly 22%. Germline CDR1 and CDR2: MNHEY and SMNVEV (reference sequence). V lost 5 bases to trimming and J lost 5 bases, with 13 bases between them. The CDR3 runs 14 residues.

The chain recombines TRBV27 with TRBJ2-1; D remains unclear. This receptor was obtained from a man aged 70 or older in good health. The specimen was blood. CDR3: CASSVVPPHNEQFF. CDR3 DNA sequence: TGTGCCAGCAGTGTGGTCCCGCCCCACAATGAGCAGTTCTTC.